This T cell receptor (beta chain) was sequenced in a study of control samples from healthy donors and cancer patients. There are 11 residues in the CDR3. The V end was cut by 10 bases, the J end by 5 bases, with 12 bases between. Libraries were prepared by immunoSEQ multiplex PCR; TCRdb keeps only in-frame clonotypes and omits some of them. The sample has approximately 140,000 clones; over 85% are singletons. The receptor was isolated from a man aged 25 to 40 in good health. The V and J genes are TRBV5-3 and TRBJ2-5; D assignment may be TRBD1 or TRBD2 (5 bases each). TRBV5-3 is reported as an ORF; its role is uncertain. The sequencing input was blood. CDR3 coding DNA: TGTGCCGCCCGGGGCAGGGAGACCCAGTACTTC. Its protein is CAARGRETQYF.